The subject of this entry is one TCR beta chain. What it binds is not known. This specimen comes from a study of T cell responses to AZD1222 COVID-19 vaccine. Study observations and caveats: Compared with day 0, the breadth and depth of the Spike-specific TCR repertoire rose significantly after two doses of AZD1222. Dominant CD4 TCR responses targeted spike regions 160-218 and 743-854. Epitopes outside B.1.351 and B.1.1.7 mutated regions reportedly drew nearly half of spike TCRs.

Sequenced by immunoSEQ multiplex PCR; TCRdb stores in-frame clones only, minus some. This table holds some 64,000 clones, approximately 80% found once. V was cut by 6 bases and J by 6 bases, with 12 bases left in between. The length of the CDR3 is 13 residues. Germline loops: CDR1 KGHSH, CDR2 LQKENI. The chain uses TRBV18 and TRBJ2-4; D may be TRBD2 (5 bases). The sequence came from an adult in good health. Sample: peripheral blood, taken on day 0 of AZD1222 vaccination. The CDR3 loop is CASSPGIRNIQYF. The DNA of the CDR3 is TGTGCCAGCTCCCCGGGGATACGAAACATTCAGTACTTC.